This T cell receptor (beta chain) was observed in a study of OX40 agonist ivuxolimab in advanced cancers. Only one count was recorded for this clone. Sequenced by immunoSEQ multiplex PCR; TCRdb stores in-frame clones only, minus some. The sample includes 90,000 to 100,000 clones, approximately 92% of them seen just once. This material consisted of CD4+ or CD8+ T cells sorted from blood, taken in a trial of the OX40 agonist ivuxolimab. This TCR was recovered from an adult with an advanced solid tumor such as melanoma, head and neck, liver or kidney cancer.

CDR3 bases: TGTGCCTGGAGACAAGGGTCAGGACTAGCCAAAAACATTCAGTACTTC. Protein sequence: CAWRQGSGLAKNIQYF. The rearrangement uses TRBV30 and TRBJ2-4; TRBD2 is a possible D gene (5 bases). The germline V and J ends were trimmed by 3 bases and 0 bases, with 15 bases remaining between them. The CDR3 length is 16 residues. The V gene's germline CDR1 is GTSNPN and CDR2 SVGIG (reference sequence).